This T cell receptor beta chain comes out of a study of blood T cell repertoires in COVID-19. Background on the study: Researchers got acute and convalescent COVID-19 samples from the United States, Italy and Spain. Sources were T cells, B-cell-depleted T cells, or PBMCs; the material itself was cDNA or gDNA.

CDR3 length equals 14 residues. Germline-derived CDR1 and CDR2 are KGHSH and LQKENI. V lost 2 bases and J 4 bases, leaving 11 bases between the germline ends. In the source study's methods: Cell counts per sample came from amplifying reference gene primers. TCRdb's table, derived via immunoSEQ multiplex PCR, lists solely in-frame clones and lacks some. V, J and clone size derive from that table, while D and trimming were established from the DNA sequence. The table includes approximately 310,000 clones, 70% to 90% detected once. The sequence came from a woman aged 50 to 60 who had recovered from COVID-19. This chain joins TRBV18 and TRBJ1-2; D is undetermined. Material for sequencing was peripheral blood. The CDR3 sequence is CASSPGWQIYGYTF. The CDR3 bases are TGTGCCAGCTCACCAGGTTGGCAGATCTATGGCTACACCTTC.